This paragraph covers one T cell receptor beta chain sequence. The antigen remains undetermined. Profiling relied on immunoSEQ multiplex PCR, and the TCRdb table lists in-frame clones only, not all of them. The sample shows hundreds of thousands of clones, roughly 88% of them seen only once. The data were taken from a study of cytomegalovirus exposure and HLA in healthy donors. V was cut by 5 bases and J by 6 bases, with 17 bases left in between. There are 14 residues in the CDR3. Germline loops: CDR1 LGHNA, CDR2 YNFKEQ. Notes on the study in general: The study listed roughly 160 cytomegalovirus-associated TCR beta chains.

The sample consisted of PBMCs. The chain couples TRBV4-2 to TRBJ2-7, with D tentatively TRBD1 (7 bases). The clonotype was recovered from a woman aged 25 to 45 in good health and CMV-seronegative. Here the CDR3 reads CASSAQGEVSEQYF. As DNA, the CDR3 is TGTGCCAGCAGCGCTCAGGGGGAGGTCTCCGAGCAGTACTTC.